The clone carrying this T cell receptor beta chain was picked up a small number of times. This CDR3 has 15 amino acids. V was cut by 8 bases and J by 1 base, with 15 bases left in between. TCRdb re-called the RT-PCR reads through MiXCR, storing one row per CDR3 protein. The data contain more than 600,000 distinct CDR3 sequences, approximately 15% of them singletons. The origin of this receptor is a female donor in good health, serving as a healthy control. The V gene is TRBV12-3 or TRBV12-4, the J gene TRBJ2-4; a weak D match, TRBD2 (5 bases). The sample taken for sequencing was memory CD4+ T cells from blood. The CDR3 protein is CASAQEWEAKNIQYF. The DNA for the CDR3 is TGTGCCAGCGCCCAAGAGTGGGAGGCCAAAAACATTCAGTACTTC.